Detailed here is one T cell receptor (beta chain). Between the trimmed V and J ends, which lost 3 bases and 4 bases, there was a span of 21 bases. CDR3 length: 18 amino acids. The V gene's germline CDR1 is SEHNR and CDR2 FQNEAQ (reference sequence). This sample was taken from a study of blood T cell repertoires in COVID-19. The method was immunoSEQ multiplex PCR; TCRdb's version includes in-frame clones alone and lacks a portion of them. The table includes a few hundred thousand clones, 75% to 90% detected once. The source of this sequence is a man aged 25-45 years who had recovered from COVID-19. V and J are TRBV7-9 and TRBJ2-2; weak D call: TRBD1 (6 bases). Sequenced input: PBMCs or T cells enriched from blood (not recorded which). CDR3 protein: CASSFLGALALLTGELFF. The CDR3 nucleotides read TGTGCCAGCAGCTTCCTGGGGGCGCTAGCCCTCCTCACCGGGGAGCTGTTTTTT. The full variable domain, completed using reference TRBV7-9 and TRBJ2-2, is DTGVSQNPRHKITKRGQNVTFRCDPISEHNRLYWYRQTLGQGPEFLTYFQNEAQLEKSRLLSDRFSAERPKGSFSTLEIQRTEQGDSAMYLCASSFLGALALLTGELFFGEGSRLTVL.